The clone carrying this T cell receptor beta chain was counted only a few times. Its cognate antigen is unknown. With V trimmed by 5 bases and J by 1 base, 4 bases remained unmatched. The CDR3 contains 13 residues. The germline V gene encodes CDR1 SQVTM and CDR2 ANQGSEA. TCRdb recomputed calls from the 5' RACE reads with MiXCR, one row per CDR3 protein. The sample records around 470,000 distinct CDR3 sequences, about 19% being singletons. The sample originates from a study of T-cell memory formation after mild COVID-19. Study findings and constraints: Confirmation was lacking for SARS-CoV-2 specificity of second-wave clones that peaked on day 37. Pre-infection memory already had some responding clones, implying cross-reactive memory joined. Among contracting clones, CD4+ were mainly CM/EM and CD8+ enriched in EMRA. A second wave expanding day 15 to 37 was CD4+-biased; contracting clones were balanced.

Source material: PBMCs or a T cell subset sorted from them (not recorded which). V usage is TRBV29-1 and J usage is TRBJ1-1, with 7 bases matching TRBD1. The receptor was isolated from an adult woman who had mild COVID-19 (a few samples of this study predate the infection). Cell type and time point are not known. The CDR3 DNA follows: TGCAGCGTTCGACAGGGTTCGAACACTGAAGCTTTCTTT. It specifies CSVRQGSNTEAFF.